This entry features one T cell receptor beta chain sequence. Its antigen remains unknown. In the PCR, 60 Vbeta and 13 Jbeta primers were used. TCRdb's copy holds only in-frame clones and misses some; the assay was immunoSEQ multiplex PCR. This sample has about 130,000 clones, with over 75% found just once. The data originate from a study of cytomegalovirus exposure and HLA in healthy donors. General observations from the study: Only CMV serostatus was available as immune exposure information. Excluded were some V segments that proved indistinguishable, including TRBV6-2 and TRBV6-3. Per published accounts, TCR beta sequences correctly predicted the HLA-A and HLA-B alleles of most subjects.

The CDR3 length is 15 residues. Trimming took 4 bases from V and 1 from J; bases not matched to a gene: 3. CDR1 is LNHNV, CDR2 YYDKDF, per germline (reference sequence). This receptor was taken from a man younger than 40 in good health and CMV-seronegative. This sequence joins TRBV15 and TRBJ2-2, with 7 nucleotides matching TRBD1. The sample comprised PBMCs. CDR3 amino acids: CATSTRQGNTGELFF. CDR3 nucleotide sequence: TGTGCCACCAGCACCCGACAGGGGAACACCGGGGAGCTGTTTTTT.